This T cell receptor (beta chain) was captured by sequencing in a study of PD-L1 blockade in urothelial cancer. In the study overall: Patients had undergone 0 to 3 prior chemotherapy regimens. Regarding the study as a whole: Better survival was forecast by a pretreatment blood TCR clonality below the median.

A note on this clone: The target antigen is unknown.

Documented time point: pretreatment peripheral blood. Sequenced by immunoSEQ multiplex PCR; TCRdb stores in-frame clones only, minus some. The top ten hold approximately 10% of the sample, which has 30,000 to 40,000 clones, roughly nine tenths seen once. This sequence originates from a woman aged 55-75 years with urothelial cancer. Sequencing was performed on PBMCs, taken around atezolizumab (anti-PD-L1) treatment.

The CDR3 here is CASSLTTGGFEKLFF. DNA of the CDR3: TGCGCCAGCAGCTTGACGACAGGGGGTTTTGAAAAACTGTTTTTT. The V gene is TRBV5-1, the J gene TRBJ1-4; 9 bases line up with TRBD1. The germline V gene has CDR1 SGHRS and CDR2 YFSETQ. CDR3 length: 15 residues. J lost 7 bases, V lost 1 base, and 5 bases had no gene match.